This TCR beta chain was sequenced for a study of beta chain features in type 1 diabetes. On the study more broadly: No age, gender or cell yield differences were seen between patients and healthy donors.

Findings of the study overall: For Type 1 diabetes patients, all four CD4+ subsets carried TCRB CDR3s that were moderately but significantly shorter. PCR might pick shorter templates more often, in the same way for patients and controls. Relative to healthy donors, patients appeared to have naive, central memory and Treg TCRB repertoires that were more similar.

There are 12 residues in the CDR3. V gave up 4 bases and J gave up 10 bases; unmatched junction bases: 5. Germline V lookup: CDR1 MGHDK, CDR2 SYGVNS. Regarding this clone: What it binds is unknown.

The isolated RNA, all of it, was reverse transcribed, so expressed TCRB transcripts were what got sequenced. The repertoire was sequenced with immunoSEQ multiplex PCR; TCRdb's copy has only in-frame clones and lacks some. The data contain approximately 150,000 clones, approximately 13% of them singletons. CD4+ naive, central memory, regulatory and stem cell-like memory subsets were isolated by sorting on CD45RO/CCR7/CD25/CD127/CD95/CD27. This receptor was obtained from a man aged 18 to 30 with type 1 diabetes. The chain couples TRBV25-1 to TRBJ1-1; TRBD1 matches at 8 bases. Sequences were obtained from central memory CD4+ T cells from blood. This CDR3 is CASSVGQGRAFF. The CDR3 region has the DNA TGTGCCAGCAGTGTCGGACAGGGACGAGCTTTCTTT.